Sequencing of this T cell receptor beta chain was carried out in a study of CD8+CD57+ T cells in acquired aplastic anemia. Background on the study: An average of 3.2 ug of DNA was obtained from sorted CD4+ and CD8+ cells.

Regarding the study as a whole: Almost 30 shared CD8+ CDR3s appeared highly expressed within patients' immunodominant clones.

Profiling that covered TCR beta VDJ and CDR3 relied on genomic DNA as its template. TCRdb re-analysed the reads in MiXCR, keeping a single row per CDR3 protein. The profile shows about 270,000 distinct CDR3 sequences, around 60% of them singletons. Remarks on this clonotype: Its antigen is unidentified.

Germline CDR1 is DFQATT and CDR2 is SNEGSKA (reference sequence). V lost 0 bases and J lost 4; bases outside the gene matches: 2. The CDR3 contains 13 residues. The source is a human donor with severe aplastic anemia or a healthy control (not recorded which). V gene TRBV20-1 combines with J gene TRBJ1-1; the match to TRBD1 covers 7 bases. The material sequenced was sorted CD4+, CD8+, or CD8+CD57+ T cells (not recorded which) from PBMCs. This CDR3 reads CSAREPGGTEAFF. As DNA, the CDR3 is TGCAGTGCTAGAGAACCAGGGGGCACTGAAGCTTTCTTT.